Listed below are T cell receptor beta chains from one sample, sequenced in a study of T cell clonotyping in hematopoietic cell transplantation. The repertoire was sequenced with immunoSEQ multiplex PCR; TCRdb's copy has only in-frame clones and lacks some. Of more than 10,000 clones in the sample, 80% to 95% are singletons; the top ten hold 1.2%. Sequenced input: peripheral blood mononuclear cells. The receptors shown here come from a man under 40 in good health. Some clones in this sample may be carry-over from other donors' samples. The CDR3 runs from the conserved cysteine through the conserved F or W. The D gene is left open where the match is weak.

13 | TRBV2 | . | CASVTGMDYGYTF
13 | TRBV6-5 | . | CASSYSITYEQYF
19 | TRBV30 | . | CAWSVPHSGFWSSNQPQHF
15 | TRBV7-6 | . | CASSLDGGGLEGYTF
14 | TRBV7-8 | . | CASSLDPESQPQHF
14 | TRBV4-1 | . | CASSPTGHYNEQFF
16 | TRBV7-2 | . | CASSLRPRTVNTEAFF
14 | TRBV6-5 | TRBD1 | CASSPGGVFHEAFF
15 | TRBV4-1 | . | CASSQPRTAGNTIYF
13 | TRBV29-1 | . | CSVDDGNSYEQYF
14 | TRBV2 | . | CASRSAPVRETQYF
16 | TRBV19 | . | CASSILPLGAPDTQYF